A selection of T cell receptor beta chains follows, all from one sample in a study of a mutant IDH1 vaccine in newly diagnosed glioma. No antigens are known for them. Sequenced by immunoSEQ multiplex PCR; TCRdb stores in-frame clones only, minus some. The table records tens of thousands of clones, about 76% of them present only once. The sample in question was PBMCs, obtained from a glioma patient whose treatment included an IDH1 peptide vaccine. These receptors originate from a woman aged 35 to 49 with glioma. Some clones in this sample may be carry-over from other donors' samples. CDR3s include the opening cysteine and the closing phenylalanine or tryptophan. The order of the fields is clone size, V gene, D gene, J gene, CDR3 protein, CDR3 DNA. The D gene is left open where the match is weak. Clone size is given for some rows only: seen once, a few or many times, or a class if the clone is expanded.

clone_size: NA; v_call: TRBV5-4; d_call: NA; j_call: TRBJ2-3; cdr3_aa: CASSNGVGSDTQYF; cdr3_nt: TGTGCCAGCAGCAACGGGGTGGGCAGTGATACGCAGTATTTT
clone_size: NA; v_call: TRBV5-6; d_call: NA; j_call: TRBJ1-1; cdr3_aa: CASSLEWQGAEAFF; cdr3_nt: TGTGCCAGCAGCTTGGAGTGGCAGGGAGCTGAAGCTTTCTTT
clone_size: NA; v_call: TRBV29-1; d_call: TRBD2; j_call: TRBJ2-1; cdr3_aa: CSAGTSGRPNEQFF; cdr3_nt: TGCAGCGCCGGGACTAGCGGGCGACCCAATGAGCAGTTCTTC
clone_size: NA; v_call: TRBV19; d_call: NA; j_call: TRBJ2-3; cdr3_aa: CASSSEGRDTQYF; cdr3_nt: TGTGCCAGTAGTAGCGAGGGAAGGGATACGCAGTATTTT
clone_size: few; v_call: TRBV6-5; d_call: NA; j_call: TRBJ2-7; cdr3_aa: CASSRDGGRYEQYF; cdr3_nt: TGTGCCAGCAGCCGAGATGGAGGAAGGTACGAGCAGTACTTC
clone_size: NA; v_call: TRBV4-2; d_call: TRBD1; j_call: TRBJ2-2; cdr3_aa: CASSHRTGNTGELFF; cdr3_nt: TGTGCCAGCAGCCACCGGACAGGGAACACCGGGGAGCTGTTTTTT
clone_size: NA; v_call: TRBV4-3; d_call: NA; j_call: TRBJ2-2; cdr3_aa: CASSPLFGGGSTGELFF; cdr3_nt: TGCGCCAGCAGCCCTCTCTTCGGGGGCGGGAGCACCGGGGAGCTGTTTTTT
clone_size: NA; v_call: TRBV4-1; d_call: NA; j_call: TRBJ1-2; cdr3_aa: CASSQSGYGYTF; cdr3_nt: TGCGCCAGCAGCCAATCCGGTTATGGCTACACCTTC
clone_size: NA; v_call: TRBV12-5; d_call: TRBD2; j_call: TRBJ2-5; cdr3_aa: CASGLGGGQETQYF; cdr3_nt: TGTGCTAGTGGTTTGGGCGGGGGGCAAGAGACCCAGTACTTC
clone_size: NA; v_call: TRBV5-1; d_call: NA; j_call: TRBJ2-2; cdr3_aa: CASSLPPGGPADTGELFF; cdr3_nt: TGCGCCAGCAGCTTGCCTCCCGGGGGGCCGGCGGACACCGGGGAGCTGTTTTTT
clone_size: NA; v_call: TRBV7-8; d_call: NA; j_call: TRBJ1-1; cdr3_aa: CASSPLPGNTEAFF; cdr3_nt: TGTGCCAGCAGCCCGCTACCCGGGAACACTGAAGCTTTCTTT
clone_size: NA; v_call: TRBV6-5; d_call: TRBD2; j_call: TRBJ2-2; cdr3_aa: CASREGLATGELFF; cdr3_nt: TGTGCCAGCAGAGAGGGACTAGCGACCGGGGAGCTGTTTTTT
clone_size: once; v_call: TRBV4-3; d_call: TRBD2; j_call: TRBJ2-3; cdr3_aa: CASSQDTGLAVRTDTQYF; cdr3_nt: TGCGCCAGCAGCCAAGATACGGGACTAGCGGTTCGCACAGATACGCAGTATTTT
clone_size: few; v_call: TRBV19; d_call: NA; j_call: TRBJ1-1; cdr3_aa: CASSSSDSVAFF; cdr3_nt: TGTGCCAGTAGTAGCTCCGATTCGGTAGCTTTCTTT
clone_size: NA; v_call: TRBV15; d_call: NA; j_call: TRBJ2-5; cdr3_aa: CATSTRLNPLETQYF; cdr3_nt: TGTGCCACCAGCACAAGACTCAATCCCCTGGAGACCCAGTACTTC
clone_size: NA; v_call: TRBV5-1; d_call: TRBD2; j_call: TRBJ2-1; cdr3_aa: CASSLGSGWDEQFF; cdr3_nt: TGCGCCAGCAGCTTGGGTAGCGGGTGGGATGAGCAGTTCTTC
clone_size: once; v_call: TRBV14; d_call: NA; j_call: TRBJ1-2; cdr3_aa: CASSRGGRFGGYTF; cdr3_nt: TGTGCCAGCAGTCGAGGGGGGCGTTTTGGGGGCTACACCTTC
clone_size: NA; v_call: TRBV5-4; d_call: NA; j_call: TRBJ2-5; cdr3_aa: CASSFGETQYF; cdr3_nt: TGTGCCAGCAGCTTCGGGGAGACCCAGTACTTC
clone_size: few; v_call: TRBV11-1; d_call: NA; j_call: TRBJ1-1; cdr3_aa: CASSPRRGDTEAFF; cdr3_nt: TGTGCCAGCAGCCCCCGAAGGGGGGACACTGAAGCTTTCTTT
clone_size: few; v_call: TRBV28; d_call: NA; j_call: TRBJ1-5; cdr3_aa: CASSRRSGRNQPQHF; cdr3_nt: TGTGCCAGCAGTCGCCGTTCAGGACGCAATCAGCCCCAGCATTTT
clone_size: once; v_call: TRBV7-8; d_call: NA; j_call: TRBJ1-2; cdr3_aa: CASSLRSAGPTLYGYTF; cdr3_nt: TGTGCCAGCAGCTTACGATCTGCAGGCCCTACTCTTTATGGCTACACCTTC
clone_size: NA; v_call: TRBV6-5; d_call: NA; j_call: TRBJ2-1; cdr3_aa: CASSYGDHEQFF; cdr3_nt: TGTGCCAGCAGTTATGGGGACCATGAGCAGTTCTTC
clone_size: NA; v_call: TRBV29-1; d_call: TRBD2; j_call: TRBJ2-1; cdr3_aa: CSIDGGRGIEQFF; cdr3_nt: TGCAGCATAGACGGCGGGAGAGGGATTGAGCAGTTCTTC
clone_size: few; v_call: TRBV2; d_call: NA; j_call: TRBJ1-1; cdr3_aa: CASSEFNTEAFF; cdr3_nt: TGTGCCAGCAGTGAATTCAACACTGAAGCTTTCTTT
clone_size: NA; v_call: TRBV4-1; d_call: NA; j_call: TRBJ2-3; cdr3_aa: CASSQTWDTQYF; cdr3_nt: TGCGCCAGCAGCCAAACTTGGGATACGCAGTATTTT
clone_size: NA; v_call: TRBV7-3; d_call: TRBD1; j_call: TRBJ2-1; cdr3_aa: CASSLDRGGNEQFF; cdr3_nt: TGTGCCAGCAGCTTGGACAGGGGCGGCAATGAGCAGTTCTTC
clone_size: NA; v_call: TRBV5-1; d_call: NA; j_call: TRBJ2-3; cdr3_aa: CASSPGSVADTQYF; cdr3_nt: TGCGCCAGCAGCCCGGGATCAGTAGCAGATACGCAGTATTTT
clone_size: NA; v_call: TRBV2; d_call: NA; j_call: TRBJ2-5; cdr3_aa: CASSEAGFGTQYF; cdr3_nt: TGTGCCAGCAGTGAAGCAGGGTTCGGGACCCAGTACTTC
clone_size: NA; v_call: TRBV9; d_call: NA; j_call: TRBJ2-6; cdr3_aa: CASSLALYIQGGGANVLTF; cdr3_nt: TGTGCCAGCAGCCTTGCCCTGTATATACAGGGCGGTGGGGCCAACGTCCTGACTTTC
clone_size: NA; v_call: TRBV9; d_call: NA; j_call: TRBJ2-7; cdr3_aa: CASSVAGTGDYEQYF; cdr3_nt: TGTGCCAGCAGCGTCGCCGGGACGGGGGACTACGAGCAGTACTTC
clone_size: NA; v_call: TRBV29-1; d_call: TRBD1; j_call: TRBJ2-1; cdr3_aa: CSVGTGTVYNEQFF; cdr3_nt: TGCAGCGTTGGGACCGGGACAGTATACAATGAGCAGTTCTTC
clone_size: NA; v_call: TRBV11-2; d_call: NA; j_call: TRBJ2-2; cdr3_aa: CASSYNRAWGGELFF; cdr3_nt: TGTGCCAGCAGCTATAACAGGGCGTGGGGCGGGGAGCTGTTTTTT
clone_size: NA; v_call: TRBV5-8; d_call: NA; j_call: TRBJ1-2; cdr3_aa: CASSSWRAASYGYTF; cdr3_nt: TGTGCCAGCAGCTCATGGAGGGCAGCGAGCTATGGCTACACCTTC
clone_size: NA; v_call: TRBV5-1; d_call: TRBD1; j_call: TRBJ1-1; cdr3_aa: CASSPGQGANTEAFF; cdr3_nt: TGCGCCAGCAGCCCCGGACAGGGGGCGAACACTGAAGCTTTCTTT